The TCR beta chain under discussion was sequenced for a study of blood T cell repertoires in COVID-19. The data were produced by immunoSEQ multiplex PCR, yet TCRdb's version contains in-frame clones alone and is incomplete. The data hold fewer than 600,000 clones, with 88% observed a single time. The CDR3 covers 15 residues. Germline CDR1 and CDR2: SEHNR and FQNEAQ (reference sequence). V was trimmed by 4 bases and J by 4 bases, leaving 16 bases between them. J is TRBJ1-1 and V is TRBV7-9, with a possible D match to TRBD1 (5 bases). The receptor was derived from a woman in her thirties or forties who had recovered from COVID-19. Sequencing was done on a sample of PBMCs or T cells enriched from blood (not recorded which). As DNA, the CDR3 is TGTGCCAGCAGCTGGGGACGGGGGGTGAGCACTGAAGCTTTCTTT. Translating it yields CASSWGRGVSTEAFF.